The 4 T cell receptor beta chains in this list originate from one sample, sequenced in a study of blood T cells in healthy people across ages. A J-beta primer mix and a sample-barcoded 5' primer were used in a second PCR of about 7 to 12 cycles. TCRdb called the 5' RACE reads again in MiXCR, with one record for every CDR3 protein. The sample comprises over 600,000 distinct CDR3 sequences, 35% to 50% of which are singletons, and 25% to 30% rests with the top ten. Input material: blood. These TCRs come from a man older than 75 in good health.

This clonotype came up a few times. The CDR3 sequence: CASREGQGNPYEQYF. CDR3 in DNA: TGTGCCAGCAGGGAGGGACAGGGCAACCCCTACGAGCAGTACTTC. This sequence joins TRBV2 and TRBJ2-7; 9 nucleotides match TRBD1. Trimming at V came to 6 bases and at J to 2 bases, leaving 8 bases not matched to a gene. There are 15 residues in the CDR3. Germline V gene lookup returns CDR1 SNHLY and CDR2 FYNNEI.

This clonotype was detected only a few times. V is TRBV28 and J is TRBJ1-2, with D perhaps TRBD1 (5 bases). CDR1 is MDHEN and CDR2 is SYDVKM in the germline V gene. CDR3 size: 13 residues. Trimming stripped 2 bases from V and 6 bases from J, with 10 bases between. CDR3 sequence: CASSLSGGNGYTF. In DNA form, the CDR3 reads TGTGCCAGCAGTTTAAGTGGGGGGAATGGCTACACCTTC.

The chain recombines TRBV6-5 with TRBJ2-7; tentative D call: TRBD1 (5 bases). The CDR3 consists of 13 residues. The germline V gene encodes CDR1 MNHEY and CDR2 SVGAGI. V was trimmed by 6 bases and J by 6 bases, leaving 15 bases between them. The CDR3 loop reads CASRPGSSGEQYF. For the CDR3, the DNA is TGTGCCAGCAGACCAGGGTCGTCAGGCGAGCAGTACTTC.

The chain joins TRBV5-1 to TRBJ2-5; a weak D match, TRBD2 (5 bases). V dropped 1 base and J dropped 3 bases, with 10 bases sitting between them. Germline CDR1 and CDR2: SGHRS and YFSETQ. CDR3 size: 14 residues. The CDR3 reads CASSLSSVKETQYF. Written as DNA, the CDR3 is TGCGCCAGCAGCTTGAGTAGCGTAAAAGAGACCCAGTACTTC.